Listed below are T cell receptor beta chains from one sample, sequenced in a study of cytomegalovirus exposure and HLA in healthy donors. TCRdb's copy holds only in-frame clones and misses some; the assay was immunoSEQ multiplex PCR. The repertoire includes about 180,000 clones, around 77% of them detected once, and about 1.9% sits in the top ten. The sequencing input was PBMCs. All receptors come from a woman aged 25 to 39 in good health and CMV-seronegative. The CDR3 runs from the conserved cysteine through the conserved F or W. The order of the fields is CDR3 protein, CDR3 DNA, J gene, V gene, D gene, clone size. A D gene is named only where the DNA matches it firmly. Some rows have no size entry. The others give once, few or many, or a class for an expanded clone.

CDR3: CASSLPGTDTQYF
DNA: TGTGCCAGCAGCTTACCGGGCACAGATACGCAGTATTTT
J: TRBJ2-3
V: TRBV7-7
D: NA
size: NA

CDR3: CASSYAGVFDEQYF
DNA: TGCGCCAGCAGCTACGCAGGGGTTTTCGACGAGCAGTACTTC
J: TRBJ2-7
V: TRBV5-1
D: NA
size: NA

CDR3: CAISEDREGKLFF
DNA: TGTGCCATCAGTGAAGACAGGGAAGGAAAACTGTTTTTT
J: TRBJ1-4
V: TRBV10-3
D: TRBD1
size: NA

CDR3: CASSFSRVSGNTIYF
DNA: TGTGCCAGCAGCTTCTCCAGGGTCTCTGGAAACACCATATATTTT
J: TRBJ1-3
V: TRBV11-2
D: NA
size: few

CDR3: CASSEFVIPYEQYF
DNA: TGTGCCAGCAGTGAATTTGTCATTCCCTACGAGCAGTACTTC
J: TRBJ2-7
V: TRBV2
D: NA
size: NA

CDR3: CASGSGTPNTEAFF
DNA: TGTGCCAGCGGATCCGGGACACCGAACACTGAAGCTTTCTTT
J: TRBJ1-1
V: TRBV6-1
D: NA
size: NA

CDR3: CASSRTGDYGYTF
DNA: TGCGCCAGCAGCCGGACAGGGGACTATGGCTACACCTTC
J: TRBJ1-2
V: TRBV5-1
D: TRBD1
size: once

CDR3: CSVAAGGTEAFF
DNA: TGCAGCGTTGCTGCAGGGGGGACTGAAGCTTTCTTT
J: TRBJ1-1
V: TRBV29-1
D: TRBD1
size: NA

CDR3: CASSLAAGTDTQYF
DNA: TGTGCCAGCAGCTTGGCCGCGGGAACAGATACGCAGTATTTT
J: TRBJ2-3
V: TRBV5-6
D: NA
size: NA

CDR3: CASSQVEYQDTQYF
DNA: TGTGCCAGCAGCCAAGTGGAGTATCAAGATACGCAGTATTTT
J: TRBJ2-3
V: TRBV4-2
D: NA
size: NA

CDR3: CASRDRGISSYHGYTF
DNA: TGCGCCAGCAGGGACAGGGGAATATCCTCTTACCATGGCTACACCTTC
J: TRBJ1-2
V: TRBV10-1
D: TRBD1
size: NA

CDR3: CASSPAGENTIYF
DNA: TGTGCCAGCAGCCCGGCAGGGGAAAACACCATATATTTT
J: TRBJ1-3
V: TRBV7-2
D: NA
size: NA

CDR3: CASTSNDRVDGYTF
DNA: TGTGCCAGCACCTCTAACGACAGGGTGGATGGCTACACCTTC
J: TRBJ1-2
V: TRBV27
D: TRBD1
size: NA

CDR3: CASSVTTTKGLAGNQETQYF
DNA: TGTGCCAGCAGCGTAACAACGACCAAGGGACTAGCGGGAAACCAAGAGACCCAGTACTTC
J: TRBJ2-5
V: TRBV9
D: TRBD2
size: NA

CDR3: CASSEGGQGSYGYTF
DNA: TGTGCCAGCAGTGAGGGGGGACAGGGATCCTATGGCTACACCTTC
J: TRBJ1-2
V: TRBV2
D: TRBD1
size: once

CDR3: CASSDRPYTGELFF
DNA: TGCGCCAGCTCTGACAGGCCTTACACCGGGGAGCTGTTTTTT
J: TRBJ2-2
V: TRBV5-1
D: NA
size: NA

CDR3: CASSGQANTEAFF
DNA: TGTGCCAGCTCAGGACAGGCGAACACTGAAGCTTTCTTT
J: TRBJ1-1
V: TRBV18
D: TRBD1
size: few

CDR3: CASSDVGLERLEQFF
DNA: TGTGCCAGCAGTGACGTGGGACTAGAGAGGCTTGAGCAGTTCTTC
J: TRBJ2-1
V: TRBV6-1
D: TRBD2
size: NA

CDR3: CASRAYRGGYADTQYF
DNA: TGTGCCAGCAGAGCTTACAGGGGCGGCTACGCAGATACGCAGTATTTT
J: TRBJ2-3
V: TRBV5-6
D: TRBD1
size: NA

CDR3: CASKPVSGGSDEQFF
DNA: TGTGCCAGCAAGCCCGTGAGCGGGGGTTCGGATGAGCAGTTCTTC
J: TRBJ2-1
V: TRBV6-4
D: TRBD2
size: NA

CDR3: CASSAGQYEKLFF
DNA: TGTGCCAGCAGCGCGGGCCAGTATGAAAAACTGTTTTTT
J: TRBJ1-4
V: TRBV2
D: NA
size: once

CDR3: CASSYEPSGVPMGDTQYF
DNA: TGCGCCAGCAGCTATGAACCGAGCGGGGTACCAATGGGGGATACGCAGTATTTT
J: TRBJ2-3
V: TRBV5-1
D: TRBD2
size: NA

CDR3: CATSRDRDIQYF
DNA: TGTGCCACCAGCAGAGATCGAGACATTCAGTACTTC
J: TRBJ2-4
V: TRBV15
D: NA
size: NA

CDR3: CASSRGGDRATEAFF
DNA: TGTGCCAGTAGTCGCGGCGGGGACAGGGCCACTGAAGCTTTCTTT
J: TRBJ1-1
V: TRBV19
D: TRBD1
size: NA

CDR3: CASSLQGELYEQYF
DNA: TGCGCCAGCAGCTTACAGGGTGAACTCTACGAGCAGTACTTC
J: TRBJ2-7
V: TRBV5-1
D: NA
size: NA

CDR3: CASSLRGSGESPLHF
DNA: TGTGCCAGCAGCTTAAGGGGCAGTGGCGAATCACCCCTCCACTTT
J: TRBJ1-6
V: TRBV7-9
D: NA
size: NA

CDR3: CASSQVVAVETQYF
DNA: TGCGCCAGCAGCCAAGTGGTAGCGGTAGAGACCCAGTACTTC
J: TRBJ2-5
V: TRBV4-1
D: NA
size: NA

CDR3: CASSPSSYNEQFF
DNA: TGTGCCAGCAGCCCCAGCTCCTACAATGAGCAGTTCTTC
J: TRBJ2-1
V: TRBV7-2
D: NA
size: NA

CDR3: CASSRDFYGEKLFF
DNA: TGTGCCAGCAGCAGGGACTTCTACGGTGAAAAACTGTTTTTT
J: TRBJ1-4
V: TRBV7-6
D: NA
size: NA

CDR3: CASRDLTGSNQPQHF
DNA: TGTGCCAGTAGGGACCTTACAGGTAGCAATCAGCCCCAGCATTTT
J: TRBJ1-5
V: TRBV19
D: NA
size: NA

CDR3: CASSSGTVAVYNEQFF
DNA: TGTGCCAGCAGCTCAGGGACCGTAGCGGTCTACAATGAGCAGTTCTTC
J: TRBJ2-1
V: TRBV5-8
D: NA
size: NA

CDR3: CASSSGIQNTEAFF
DNA: TGTGCCAGCAGCTCCGGGATTCAGAACACTGAAGCTTTCTTT
J: TRBJ1-1
V: TRBV21-1
D: NA
size: NA

CDR3: CASSGLLYIDSNQPQHF
DNA: TGCGCCAGCAGTGGACTTCTATACATAGATAGCAATCAGCCCCAGCATTTT
J: TRBJ1-5
V: TRBV10-1
D: NA
size: NA

CDR3: CASSVERGGLNEQFF
DNA: TGTGCCAGCAGCGTAGAGCGGGGGGGCCTAAATGAGCAGTTCTTC
J: TRBJ2-1
V: TRBV9
D: TRBD2
size: NA

CDR3: CASSLELSSGPQHF
DNA: TGTGCCAGCAGCTTAGAGCTCTCCTCCGGGCCCCAGCATTTT
J: TRBJ1-5
V: TRBV11-2
D: NA
size: NA

CDR3: CASSPGTGDRDTQYF
DNA: TGCGCCAGCAGCCCCGGGACAGGGGATAGAGATACGCAGTATTTT
J: TRBJ2-3
V: TRBV5-1
D: TRBD1
size: NA

CDR3: CASSPTGGESEKLFF
DNA: TGTGCCAGCTCACCGACAGGGGGCGAGAGTGAAAAACTGTTTTTT
J: TRBJ1-4
V: TRBV18
D: TRBD1
size: NA

CDR3: CASSVDPGDHNEQFF
DNA: TGTGCCAGCAGCGTAGATCCGGGGGATCACAATGAGCAGTTCTTC
J: TRBJ2-1
V: TRBV9
D: NA
size: NA

CDR3: CATSRDLRGYGYTF
DNA: TGTGCCACCAGCAGAGACCTCAGGGGGTATGGCTACACCTTC
J: TRBJ1-2
V: TRBV15
D: TRBD1
size: NA

CDR3: CSVRPGVGYEQYF
DNA: TGCAGCGTTAGACCAGGGGTCGGCTACGAGCAGTACTTC
J: TRBJ2-7
V: TRBV29-1
D: NA
size: NA

CDR3: CASSYRTDAWEQYF
DNA: TGTGCCAGCAGCTACCGGACCGACGCTTGGGAGCAGTACTTC
J: TRBJ2-5
V: TRBV7-9
D: NA
size: NA

CDR3: CAWTKGARTDTQYF
DNA: TGTGCCTGGACCAAGGGGGCCCGCACAGATACGCAGTATTTT
J: TRBJ2-3
V: TRBV30
D: TRBD1
size: NA